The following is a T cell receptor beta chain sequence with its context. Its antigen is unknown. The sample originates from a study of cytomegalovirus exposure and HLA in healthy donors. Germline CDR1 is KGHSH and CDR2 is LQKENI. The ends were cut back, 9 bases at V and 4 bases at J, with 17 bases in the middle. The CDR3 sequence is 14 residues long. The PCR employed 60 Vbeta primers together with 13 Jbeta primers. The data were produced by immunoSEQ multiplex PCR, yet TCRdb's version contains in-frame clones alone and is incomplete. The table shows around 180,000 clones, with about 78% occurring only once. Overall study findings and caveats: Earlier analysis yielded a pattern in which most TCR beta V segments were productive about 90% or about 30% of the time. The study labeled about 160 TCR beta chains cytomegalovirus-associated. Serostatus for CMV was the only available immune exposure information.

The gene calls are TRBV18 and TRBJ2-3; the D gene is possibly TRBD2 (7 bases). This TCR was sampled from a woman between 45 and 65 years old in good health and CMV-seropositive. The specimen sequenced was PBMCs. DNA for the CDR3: TGTGCCAGGCACCTTGGCGGGGGCTCAGATACGCAGTATTTT. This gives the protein CARHLGGGSDTQYF.